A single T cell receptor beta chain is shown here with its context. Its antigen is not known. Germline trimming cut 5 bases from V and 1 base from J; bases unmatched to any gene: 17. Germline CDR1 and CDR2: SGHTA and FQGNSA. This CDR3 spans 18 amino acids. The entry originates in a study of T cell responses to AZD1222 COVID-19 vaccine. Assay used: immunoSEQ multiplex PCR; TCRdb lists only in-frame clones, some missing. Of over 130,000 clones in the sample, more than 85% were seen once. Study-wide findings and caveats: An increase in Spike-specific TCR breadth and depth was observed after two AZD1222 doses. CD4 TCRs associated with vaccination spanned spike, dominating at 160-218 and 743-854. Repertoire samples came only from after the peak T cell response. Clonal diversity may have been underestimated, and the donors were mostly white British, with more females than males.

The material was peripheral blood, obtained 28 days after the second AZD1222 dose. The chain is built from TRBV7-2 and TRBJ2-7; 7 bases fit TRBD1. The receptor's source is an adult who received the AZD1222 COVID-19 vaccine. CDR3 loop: CASSPSPPAGGKSYEQYF. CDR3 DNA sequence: TGTGCCAGCAGCCCCTCCCCCCCGGCAGGGGGAAAATCCTACGAGCAGTACTTC. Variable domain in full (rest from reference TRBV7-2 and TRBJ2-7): GAGVSQSPSNKVTEKGKDVELRCDPISGHTALYWYRQSLGQGLEFLIYFQGNSAPDKSGLPSDRFSAERTGGSVSTLTIQRTQQEDSAVYLCASSPSPPAGGKSYEQYFGPGTRLTVT.